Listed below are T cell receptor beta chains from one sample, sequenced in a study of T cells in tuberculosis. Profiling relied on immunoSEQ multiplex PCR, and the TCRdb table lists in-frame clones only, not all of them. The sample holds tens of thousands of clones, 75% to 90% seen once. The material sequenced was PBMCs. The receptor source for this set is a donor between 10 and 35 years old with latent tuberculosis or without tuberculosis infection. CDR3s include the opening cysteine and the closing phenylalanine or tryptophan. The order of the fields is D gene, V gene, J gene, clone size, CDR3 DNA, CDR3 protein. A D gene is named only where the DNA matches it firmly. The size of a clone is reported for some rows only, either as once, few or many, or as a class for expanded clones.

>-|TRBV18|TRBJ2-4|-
TGTGCCAGCTCACGGACAGACCTAGCCAAAAACATTCAGTACTTC
CASSRTDLAKNIQYF
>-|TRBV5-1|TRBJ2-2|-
TGCGCCAGCAGCTTGGATCCCAAGAACACCGGGGAGCTGTTTTTT
CASSLDPKNTGELFF
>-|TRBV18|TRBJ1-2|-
TGTGCCAGCAACTCCAGGGGAAACTATGGCTACACCTTC
CASNSRGNYGYTF
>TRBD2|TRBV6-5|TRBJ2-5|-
TGTGCCAGCAGTTACTCTAGCGGGCAAGAGACCCAGTACTTC
CASSYSSGQETQYF
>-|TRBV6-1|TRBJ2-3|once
TGTGCCAGCCGCGGGCAAGATACGCAGTATTTT
CASRGQDTQYF
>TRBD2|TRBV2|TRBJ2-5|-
TGTGCCAGCAGAGTTGGGACTAGCGGGGAAGAGACCCAGTACTTC
CASRVGTSGEETQYF
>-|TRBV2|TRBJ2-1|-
TGTGCCAGCAGTGATAGTGGTGAGCAGTTCTTC
CASSDSGEQFF
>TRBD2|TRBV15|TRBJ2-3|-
TGTGCCACCAGAAAGATAGCGGGGGCCACAGATACGCAGTATTTT
CATRKIAGATDTQYF
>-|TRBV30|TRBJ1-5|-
TGTGCCTGGAGTGGGGCTAATACCAATCAGCCCCAGCATTTT
CAWSGANTNQPQHF
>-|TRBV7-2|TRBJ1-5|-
TGTGCCAGCAGCTTAGAGGGTGGGGCGGGCAATCAGCCCCAGCATTTT
CASSLEGGAGNQPQHF
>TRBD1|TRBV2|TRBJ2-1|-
TGTGCCAGCAGGCCAAGCTTAGGACAGGTCGATGAGCAGTTCTTC
CASRPSLGQVDEQFF
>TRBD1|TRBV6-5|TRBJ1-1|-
TGTGCCAGCAGAGGGGGCACGGGAAATGAAGCTTTCTTT
CASRGGTGNEAFF
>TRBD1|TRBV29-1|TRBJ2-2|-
TGCAGCGTACCACAGGGGGCCGGGGAGCTGTTTTTT
CSVPQGAGELFF
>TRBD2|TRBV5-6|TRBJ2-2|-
TGTGCCAGCAGCTCCGGGGCGGGGGGTTCCGGGGAGCTGTTTTTT
CASSSGAGGSGELFF
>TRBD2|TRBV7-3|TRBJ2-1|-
TGTGCCAGCAGCCCCGTTTCACTAGCGGGGGCCCTCAATGAGCAGTTCTTC
CASSPVSLAGALNEQFF
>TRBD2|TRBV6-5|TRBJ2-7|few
TGTGCCAGCAGCCCTCGCGGGGGAGCGTACGAGCAGTACTTC
CASSPRGGAYEQYF
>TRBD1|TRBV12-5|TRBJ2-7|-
TGTGCTAGTGCCCTGGGACAGGGGGCTTACGAGCAGTACTTC
CASALGQGAYEQYF
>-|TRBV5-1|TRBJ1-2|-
TGCGCCAGCAGCCCGCAAGGGGCAGGGGACTATGGCTACACCTTC
CASSPQGAGDYGYTF
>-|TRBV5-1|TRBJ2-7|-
TGCGCCAGCAGCTTGAAGGGAGACTCCTACGAGCAGTACTTC
CASSLKGDSYEQYF
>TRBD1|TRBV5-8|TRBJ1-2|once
TGTGCCAGCAGCGGGGACAGGGTACTTTCTTCGGGCTATGGCTACACCTTC
CASSGDRVLSSGYGYTF
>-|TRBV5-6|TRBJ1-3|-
TGTGCCAGCAGCTTGGGACCACAGGTGGGAGGTGGAAACACCATATATTTT
CASSLGPQVGGGNTIYF
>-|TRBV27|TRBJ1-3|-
TGTGCCAGCAGTTCGTACCTACAGGAAAGTTGGGGAAACACCATATATTTT
CASSSYLQESWGNTIYF
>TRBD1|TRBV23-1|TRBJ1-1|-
TGCGCCAGCAGTCAGATGTCCGGGACAGGGGGCCTGAACACTGAAGCTTTCTTT
CASSQMSGTGGLNTEAFF
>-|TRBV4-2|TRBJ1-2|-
TGTGCCAGCAGCCAAGAGGGGAGAGCGAACTATGGCTACACCTTC
CASSQEGRANYGYTF
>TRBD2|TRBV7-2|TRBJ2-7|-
TGTGCCAGCAGCCCCCGTCGCGGGGGGCCGACCTCCTACGAGCAGTACTTC
CASSPRRGGPTSYEQYF
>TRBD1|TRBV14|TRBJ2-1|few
TGTGCCAGCAGCCAACCTCTCCGGGACAGGGAGCGCAATGAGCAGTTCTTC
CASSQPLRDRERNEQFF
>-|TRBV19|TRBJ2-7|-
TGTGCCAGTAGTATATGGGGAGGCGAGCAGTACTTC
CASSIWGGEQYF
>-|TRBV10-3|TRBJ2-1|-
TGTGCCATCAGTCAAGACGACACTGACAATGAGCAGTTCTTC
CAISQDDTDNEQFF
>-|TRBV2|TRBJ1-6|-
TGTGCCAGCATTCCGACATCGAGCTCCTATAATTCACCCCTCCACTTT
CASIPTSSSYNSPLHF
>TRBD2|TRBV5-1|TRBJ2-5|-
TGCGCCAGCAGCCCCCCGAAGCGGGGCCTCAGGACCCAGTACTTC
CASSPPKRGLRTQYF